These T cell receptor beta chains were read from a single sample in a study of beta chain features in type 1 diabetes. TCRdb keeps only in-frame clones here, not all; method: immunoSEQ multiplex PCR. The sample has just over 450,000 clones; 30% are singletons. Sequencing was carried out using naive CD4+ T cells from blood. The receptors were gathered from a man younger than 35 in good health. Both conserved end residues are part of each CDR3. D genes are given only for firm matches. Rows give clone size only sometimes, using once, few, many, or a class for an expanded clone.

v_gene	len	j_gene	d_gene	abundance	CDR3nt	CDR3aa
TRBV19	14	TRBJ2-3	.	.	TGTGCCAGTAGTGTTCAGAGGCACACAGATACGCAGTATTTT	CASSVQRHTDTQYF
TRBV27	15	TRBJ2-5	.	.	TGTGCCAGCAGTCCCGCGACGGTTGCGAAGGGGACCCAGTACTTC	CASSPATVAKGTQYF
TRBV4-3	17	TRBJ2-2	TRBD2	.	TGCGCCAGCAGCCCGCGGTTAGCGGGAGGACGTACCGGGGAGCTGTTTTTT	CASSPRLAGGRTGELFF
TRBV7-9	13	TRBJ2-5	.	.	TGTGCCAGCAGCTTTCGGTTCCAAGAGACCCAGTACTTC	CASSFRFQETQYF
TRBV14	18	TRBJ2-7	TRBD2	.	TGTGCCAGCAGCTGGGGGACTAGCGGGAGGGCCGTCCGAGGCGAGCAGTACTTC	CASSWGTSGRAVRGEQYF
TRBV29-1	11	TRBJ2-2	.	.	TGCAGCGTTGGGGTCCCCGGGGAGCTGTTTTTT	CSVGVPGELFF
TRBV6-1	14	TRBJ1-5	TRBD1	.	TGTGCCAGCAGTGAACGACAGGGTAATCAGCCCCAGCATTTT	CASSERQGNQPQHF
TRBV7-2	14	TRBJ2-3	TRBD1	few	TGTGCCAGCAGCTTAGGACAGGGGGCCAGTACGCAGTATTTT	CASSLGQGASTQYF
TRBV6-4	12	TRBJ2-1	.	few	TGTGCCAGCAGCTCAGGCGGGCGTGAGCAGTTCTTC	CASSSGGREQFF
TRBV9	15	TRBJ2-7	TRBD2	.	TGTGCCAGCAGCGTAGGGCTAGCGGGGAACTACGAGCAGTACTTC	CASSVGLAGNYEQYF
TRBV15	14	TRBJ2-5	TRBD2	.	TGTGCCACCAGCGGGGGCCCTAGCGGGAGGGCCCAGTACTTC	CATSGGPSGRAQYF
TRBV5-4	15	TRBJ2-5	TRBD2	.	TGTGCCAGCACCACGGGGGGGCAGTTCCAAGAGACCCAGTACTTC	CASTTGGQFQETQYF
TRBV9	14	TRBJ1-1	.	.	TGTGCCAGCAGCGTTACGGGGAAAAACACTGAAGCTTTCTTT	CASSVTGKNTEAFF
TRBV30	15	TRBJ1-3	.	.	TGTGCCTGGAGTGTAGGCCGCAGCTCTGGAAACACCATATATTTT	CAWSVGRSSGNTIYF
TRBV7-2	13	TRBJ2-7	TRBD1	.	TGTGCCAGCACCCGGGACAGGAGGGGCGAGCAGTACTTC	CASTRDRRGEQYF